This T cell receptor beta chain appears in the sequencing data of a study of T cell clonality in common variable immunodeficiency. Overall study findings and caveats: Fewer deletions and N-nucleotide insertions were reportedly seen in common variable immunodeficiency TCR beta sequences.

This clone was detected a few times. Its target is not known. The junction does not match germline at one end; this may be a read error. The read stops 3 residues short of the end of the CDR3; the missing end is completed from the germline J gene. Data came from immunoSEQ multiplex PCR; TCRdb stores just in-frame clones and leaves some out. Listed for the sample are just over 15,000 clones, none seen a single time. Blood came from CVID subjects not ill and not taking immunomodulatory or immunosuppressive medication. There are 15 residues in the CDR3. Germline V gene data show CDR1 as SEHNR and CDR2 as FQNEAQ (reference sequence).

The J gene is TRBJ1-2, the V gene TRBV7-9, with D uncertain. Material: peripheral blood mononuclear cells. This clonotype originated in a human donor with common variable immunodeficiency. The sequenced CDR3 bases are TGTGCCAGCACCTTAACCCTCGGGGTGTTCTATGGC. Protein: CASTLTLGVFYG. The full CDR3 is CASTLTLGVFYGYTF.